This TCR beta chain was recorded in a study of blood T cell repertoires in COVID-19. Here immunoSEQ multiplex PCR was the method, and the copy in TCRdb shows in-frame clones only, minus some. The table shows about 110,000 clones, with around 85% occurring only once. This clone was observed a single time. One end of the junction does not line up with germline, which may come from a read error. Germline V gene sequence: CDR1 LNHDA, CDR2 SQIVND (reference sequence). The length of the CDR3 is 15 residues. Material: peripheral blood. This chain joins TRBV19 and TRBJ1-3; D is ambiguous. The clonotype originates from a middle-aged man with acute or convalescent COVID-19. This chain's CDR3 is CASSIAGSSGSTIYF. For the CDR3, the DNA is TGTGCCAGTAGTATCGCGGGCAGCTCTGGAAGCACCATATATTTT.